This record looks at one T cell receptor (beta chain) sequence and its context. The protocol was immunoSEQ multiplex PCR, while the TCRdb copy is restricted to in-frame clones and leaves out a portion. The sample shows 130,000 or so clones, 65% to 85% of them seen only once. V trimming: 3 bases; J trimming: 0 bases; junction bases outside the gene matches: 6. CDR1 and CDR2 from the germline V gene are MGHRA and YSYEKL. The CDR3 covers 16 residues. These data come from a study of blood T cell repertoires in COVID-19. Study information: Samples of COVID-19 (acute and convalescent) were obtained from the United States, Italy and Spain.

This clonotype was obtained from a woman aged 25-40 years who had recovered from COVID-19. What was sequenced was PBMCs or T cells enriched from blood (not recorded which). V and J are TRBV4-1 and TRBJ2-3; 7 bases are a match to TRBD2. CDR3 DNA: TGCGCCAGCAGCCAGAGAACTAGCGTGAGCACAGATACGCAGTATTTT. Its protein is CASSQRTSVSTDTQYF.